These 15 T cell receptor beta chains were sequenced from one sample in a study of T cells in Graves' hyperthyroidism and ophthalmopathy. RNA transcripts yielded amplified TCR beta CDR3 regions. The HTBI primer set served for first-round RT-PCR of the TCR CDR3. TCRdb re-derived calls from the multiplex PCR reads in MiXCR, one entry per CDR3 protein. The data contain 600,000 to 700,000 distinct CDR3 sequences, about 15% of them singletons. Source material: blood. These receptors were collected from a woman aged 40 to 50 with Graves' ophthalmopathy.

This clonotype was counted a few times. V and J are TRBV9 and TRBJ1-6; D not resolved. The CDR3 consists of 17 residues. Germline V gene sequence: CDR1 SGDLS, CDR2 YYNGEE. Trimming cost V 0 bases and J 5 bases, with 15 bases left between them. The CDR3 reads CASSVAPTSRNNSPLHF. For the CDR3, the DNA is TGTGCCAGCAGCGTAGCTCCCACTTCCAGGAATAATTCACCCCTCCACTTT.

This clonotype was picked up many times. CDR3 sequence reads: CAWSVQGNGYTF. As DNA, the CDR3 is TGTGCCTGGAGTGTACAGGGAAACGGCTACACCTTC. The chain carries TRBV30 and TRBJ1-2, with D perhaps matching TRBD1 (6 bases). Germline V lookup: CDR1 GTSNPN, CDR2 SVGIG (reference sequence). This CDR3 has 12 amino acids. Trimming pared 0 bases from V and 8 bases from J, leaving 10 bases between.

This clonotype has ten or more counts. J is TRBJ2-2 and V is TRBV12-3 or TRBV12-4; D unresolved. CDR3 length: 12 residues. V was clipped by 6 bases and J by 6 bases, with 8 bases between them. CDR3 in DNA: TGTGCCAGCAGCAAAAGAGCCGGGGAGCTGTTTTTT. Translating gives CASSKRAGELFF.

This clonotype was observed many times. The CDR3 region is CASSRTGLFEAFF. DNA for the CDR3: TGTGCCAGCAGCCGGACAGGGCTGTTTGAAGCTTTCTTT. The chain carries TRBV7-2 and TRBJ1-1; TRBD1 matches at 8 bases. The CDR3 is 13 amino acids. The V gene end was trimmed by 5 bases and the J gene end by 7 bases; junction bases not matched to a gene: 6. Germline CDR1 and CDR2: SGHTA and FQGNSA. The variable domain in full, with the rest retrieved from reference TRBV7-2 and TRBJ1-1, is GAGVSQSPSNKVTEKGKDVELRCDPISGHTALYWYRQSLGQGLEFLIYFQGNSAPDKSGLPSDRFSAERTGGSVSTLTIQRTQQEDSAVYLCASSRTGLFEAFFGQGTRLTVV.

This clonotype was seen a few times. The chain links TRBV7-6 to TRBJ1-1, with TRBD1 matching over 9 bases. Germline V CDR1 and CDR2: SGHVS, FNYEAQ. The V gene end was trimmed by 5 bases and the J gene end by 0 bases; junction bases not matched to a gene: 7. The CDR3 loop spans 16 amino acids. CDR3 nucleotide sequence: TGTGCCAGCAGCCTAGGACAGGGGAACTTGAACACTGAAGCTTTCTTT. The encoded protein is CASSLGQGNLNTEAFF.

This chain connects TRBV12-3 or TRBV12-4 to TRBJ1-6, with D maybe TRBD1 (6 bases). The CDR3 sequence is 16 residues long. Trimming pared 1 base from V and 14 bases from J, leaving 21 bases between. This CDR3 reads CASSLVSSGQSVALHF. The DNA for the CDR3 is TGTGCCAGCAGTTTAGTATCTTCCGGACAGTCGGTCGCCCTCCACTTT.

The table lists this clonotype with many counts. The V gene is TRBV12-3 or TRBV12-4, the J gene TRBJ1-1; no reliable D call. V shed 8 bases and J shed 1 base, with 11 bases lying between them. The CDR3 is 13 residues long. CDR3 residues: CASVLRKNTEAFF. CDR3 in DNA: TGTGCCAGCGTGCTACGGAAGAACACTGAAGCTTTCTTT.

This clonotype appeared many times. V usage is TRBV7-9 and J usage is TRBJ2-7, with D tentatively TRBD2 (5 bases). Between the trimmed V and J ends, which lost 4 bases and 3 bases, there was a span of 16 bases. CDR1 and CDR2 (germline): SEHNR, FQNEAQ (reference sequence). There are 15 residues in the CDR3. This CDR3 reads CASSSGKGRNYEQYF. CDR3 in DNA: TGTGCCAGCAGCTCGGGGAAAGGTAGGAACTACGAGCAGTACTTC.

There are a few counts of this clonotype. V usage is TRBV2 and J usage is TRBJ1-2, with TRBD1 as a possible D gene (5 bases). Germline CDR1 SNHLY, CDR2 FYNNEI. V lost 4 bases and J lost 3, with 9 bases in between. The CDR3 covers 13 residues. DNA for the CDR3: TGTGCCAGCAGTGGGGGCAGGCACTATGGCTACACCTTC. It translates to CASSGGRHYGYTF.

This clonotype was seen many times. The V and J genes are TRBV15 and TRBJ1-1, with D possibly being TRBD1 (6 bases). CDR1 LNHNV and CDR2 YYDKDF come from the germline V gene (reference sequence). The V end was cut by 0 bases, the J end by 3 bases, with 14 bases between. The CDR3 spans 16 residues. CDR3 region: CATSRERGTGDTEAFF. CDR3 coding DNA: TGTGCCACCAGCAGAGAAAGGGGGACCGGGGACACTGAAGCTTTCTTT.

At least ten counts were recorded for this clonotype. V gene TRBV12-3 or TRBV12-4 combines with J gene TRBJ2-2, with 11 bases that match TRBD2. This CDR3 region has 17 residues. With 3 bases clipped from V and 7 bases from J, the junction kept 10 bases outside the gene matches. This CDR3 is CASSFGSLAGGHGELFF. For the CDR3, the DNA is TGTGCCAGCAGTTTTGGGTCCCTAGCGGGAGGTCACGGGGAGCTGTTTTTT.

This clonotype was recorded many times. The chain is built from TRBV19 and TRBJ1-3; TRBD1 matches 7 bases. This CDR3 has 14 residues. J gave up 5 bases and V 6 bases, and 7 bases lay outside the gene matches. Germline CDR1 reads LNHDA; CDR2 reads SQIVND (reference sequence). The CDR3 nucleotides are TGTGCCAGTAGCCGCGGGACAGCACGAAACACCATATATTTT. Protein product: CASSRGTARNTIYF.

This clonotype was seen many times. V and J are TRBV12-3 or TRBV12-4 and TRBJ1-1; the D gene is possibly TRBD1 (6 bases). The CDR3 is made up of 13 amino acids. The V gene lost 7 bases and the J gene lost 12 bases, with 21 bases spanning the gap. The DNA for the CDR3 is TGTGCCAGCACCAGCACTTCGGACAGTATGCCTTTCTTT. Translating it yields CASTSTSDSMPFF.

This clonotype was recorded many times. V gene TRBV27 combines with J gene TRBJ1-6, with 9 bases matching TRBD1. Germline-derived CDR1 and CDR2 are MNHEY and SMNVEV (reference sequence). The CDR3 is 16 residues long. V was clipped by 2 bases and J by 6 bases; unmatched bases: 5. The CDR3 spells CASSLTKTGGNSPLHF. CDR3 nucleotide sequence: TGTGCCAGCAGTTTAACTAAGACAGGGGGTAATTCACCCCTCCACTTT.

This clonotype occurred many times. The V gene is TRBV6-1, the J gene TRBJ2-6, with D possibly TRBD1 on 5 matching bases. V dropped 1 base and J dropped 3 bases, with 7 bases sitting between them. There are 15 residues in the CDR3. Germline V gives CDR1 MNHNS, CDR2 SASEGT. DNA for the CDR3: TGTGCCAGCAGTGAAGAGGGGTATGGGGCCAACGTCCTGACTTTC. As protein: CASSEEGYGANVLTF.